A single sample gave rise to the 21 T cell receptor beta chains below, sequenced in a study of shared clonotypes between healthy human individuals. Profiling relied on immunoSEQ multiplex PCR, and the TCRdb table lists in-frame clones only, not all of them. The profile shows approximately 2.1 million clones, roughly 93% of them singletons. The specimen sequenced was naive CD4+ T cells from PBMCs. Subset in this sample: CD45RA+ positively selected. These receptors all stem from a young man in good health. Some clones in this sample may be carry-over from other donors' samples.

This clone was seen once. The CDR3 protein is CASRASGSSYEQYF. CDR3 coding DNA: TGCGCCAGCAGAGCTAGCGGGAGTTCCTACGAGCAGTACTTC. J is TRBJ2-7 and V is TRBV10-2, with TRBD2 matching over 10 bases. This CDR3 is 14 amino acids long. CDR1 WSHSY and CDR2 SAAADI come from the germline V gene. V lost 6 bases and J lost 1; bases outside the gene matches: 3.

This clone was seen once. V and J are TRBV5-4 and TRBJ2-2; TRBD2 matches 9 bases. V lost 4 bases and J lost 3; bases outside the gene matches: 7. Looked up from germline, CDR1 is SGHNT and CDR2 is YYREEE (reference sequence). This CDR3 has 16 residues. CDR3 protein: CASSAGGGGHTGELFF. The CDR3 nucleotides read TGTGCCAGCAGCGCAGGCGGGGGGGGCCACACCGGGGAGCTGTTTTTT. The whole variable domain, filled in from reference TRBV5-4 and TRBJ2-2, reads ETGVTQSPTHLIKTRGQQVTLRCSSQSGHNTVSWYQQALGQGPQFIFQYYREEENGRGNFPPRFSGLQFPNYSSELNVNALELDDSALYLCASSAGGGGHTGELFFGEGSRLTVL.

The J gene is TRBJ2-7, the V gene TRBV18; 9 nucleotides agree with TRBD1. The trim removed 3 bases at V and 1 base at J, leaving 4 bases unmatched. Germline lookup yields CDR1 KGHSH and CDR2 LQKENI. The CDR3 sequence is 15 residues long. CDR3 sequence reads: CASSPGDRDSYEQYF. The DNA for the CDR3 is TGTGCCAGCTCACCGGGGGACAGGGATTCCTACGAGCAGTACTTC.

The CDR3 protein is CATSSLGRTDTQYF. CDR3 bases: TGTGCCACCAGCAGTCTAGGCCGCACAGATACGCAGTATTTT. The chain carries TRBV15 and TRBJ2-3; D unresolved. The V end was cut by 3 bases, the J end by 1 base, with 8 bases between. The germline V gene has CDR1 LNHNV and CDR2 YYDKDF (reference sequence). This CDR3 has 14 amino acids.

The chain joins TRBV18 to TRBJ2-3; D is uncertain. The ends were cut back, 4 bases at V and 0 bases at J, with 11 bases in the middle. This CDR3 is built from 15 residues. Germline-derived CDR1 and CDR2 are KGHSH and LQKENI. CDR3 region: CASSRDLPSTDTQYF. The CDR3 bases are TGTGCCAGCTCACGAGACCTCCCTAGCACAGATACGCAGTATTTT.

The chain employs TRBV2 and TRBJ2-4, with D perhaps being TRBD1 or TRBD2 (5 bases each). Trimming stripped 6 bases from V and 1 base from J, with 7 bases between. CDR3 length: 13 residues. Per the germline V gene, CDR1 is SNHLY and CDR2 is FYNNEI. The CDR3 protein is CASSGDAKNIQYF. CDR3 sequence (DNA): TGTGCCAGCAGCGGGGACGCCAAAAACATTCAGTACTTC. The whole variable domain, filled in from reference TRBV2 and TRBJ2-4, reads EPEVTQTPSHQVTQMGQEVILRCVPISNHLYFYWYRQILGQKVEFLVSFYNNEISEKSEIFDDQFSVERPDGSNFTLKIRSTKLEDSAMYFCASSGDAKNIQYFGAGTRLSVL.

This clone was seen a single time. Other DNA sequences in this specimen translate into the identical CDR3. V gene TRBV20-1 combines with J gene TRBJ1-1; D unclear. V was pared by 0 bases and J by 8 bases, with 4 bases between. The germline gives CDR1 DFQATT, CDR2 SNEGSKA (reference sequence). This CDR3 region has 10 residues. The CDR3 sequence is CSARDREAFF. CDR3 DNA sequence: TGCAGTGCTAGAGATCGGGAAGCTTTCTTT.

This rearrangement joins TRBV11-2 to TRBJ2-1; no clear D gene. With 5 bases removed from V and 8 bases from J, the gap between germline ends came to 7 bases. This CDR3 has 11 residues. Germline CDR1 is SGHAT and CDR2 is FQNNGV. CDR3: CASSVLDEQFF. CDR3 nucleotide sequence: TGTGCCAGCAGCGTCCTAGATGAGCAGTTCTTC.

The J gene is TRBJ1-4, the V gene TRBV21-1. TRBV21-1 is recorded as a pseudogene. The CDR3 has 15 residues. CDR3: CASSKGEAYDEKLFF. Written as DNA, the CDR3 is TGTGCCAGCAGCAAAGGTGAGGCGTATGATGAAAAACTGTTTTTT.

This clone was seen only once. The chain employs TRBV9 and TRBJ2-1; D is undetermined. The germline CDR1 and CDR2 sequences are SGDLS and YYNGEE. Trimming removed 2 bases from V and 6 bases from J, with 6 bases in between. The CDR3 length is 12 residues. CDR3 nucleotide sequence: TGTGCCAGCAGCGTGCGGTTCAATGAGCAGTTCTTC. This sequence encodes CASSVRFNEQFF.

The gene calls are TRBV6-1 and TRBJ1-1, with D tentatively TRBD1 (5 bases). The V gene lost 2 bases and the J gene lost 5 bases, with 9 bases spanning the gap. CDR1 and CDR2 from the germline V gene are MNHNS and SASEGT. This CDR3 comprises 13 residues. The CDR3 DNA follows: TGTGCCAGCAGTGAAATCGGGGGGACTGAAGCTTTCTTT. As protein: CASSEIGGTEAFF.

Details on this clone: Other DNA sequences in the same sample also yield this CDR3. V and J are TRBV18 and TRBJ1-5, with TRBD1 matching over 8 bases. The V gene's germline CDR1 is KGHSH and CDR2 LQKENI. The CDR3 covers 14 residues. Unmatched junction bases numbered 3, after V lost 2 bases and J lost 6 bases. The CDR3 loop reads CASSPGQGAQPQHF. CDR3 sequence (DNA): TGTGCCAGCTCACCAGGGCAGGGGGCTCAGCCCCAGCATTTT. The variable domain in full, with the rest retrieved from reference TRBV18 and TRBJ1-5, is NAGVMQNPRHLVRRRGQEARLRCSPMKGHSHVYWYRQLPEEGLKFMVYLQKENIIDESGMPKERFSAEFPKEGPSILRIQQVVRGDSAAYFCASSPGQGAQPQHFGDGTRLSIL.

The chain recombines TRBV4-3 with TRBJ2-7; TRBD1 is a possible D gene (7 bases). This CDR3 has 17 residues. V dropped 0 bases and J dropped 5 bases, with 20 bases sitting between them. The germline CDR1 and CDR2 sequences are LGHNA and YSLEER. In nucleotides, the CDR3 is TGCGCCAGCAGCCAAGATGTGAGACAGGGAGGTTTCCACGAGCAGTACTTC. This gives the protein CASSQDVRQGGFHEQYF.

CDR3: CASSAGTGPYEQYF. CDR3 nucleotides: TGCGCCAGCAGCGCCGGGACAGGGCCCTACGAGCAGTACTTC. The V gene is TRBV5-1, the J gene TRBJ2-7; 9 bases are a match to TRBD1. Germline CDR1 reads SGHRS; CDR2 reads YFSETQ. This CDR3 contains 14 residues. V gave up 4 bases and J gave up 2 bases; unmatched junction bases: 4.

V gene TRBV5-1 combines with J gene TRBJ2-1; 13 positions agree with TRBD2. V lost 4 bases to trimming and J lost 12 bases; unmatched junction nucleotides: 7. The germline CDR1 and CDR2 sequences are SGHRS and YFSETQ. The CDR3 is 14 residues long. The CDR3 coding sequence is TGCGCCAGCAGCGCAGGACTAGCGGGAGCAGGGCAGTTCTTC. It specifies CASSAGLAGAGQFF.

J is TRBJ2-7 and V is TRBV7-8; D may correspond to TRBD1 or TRBD2 (5 bases each). Per germline, CDR1 SGHVS and CDR2 FQNEAQ. V was clipped by 1 base and J by 0 bases, with 16 bases between them. The length of the CDR3 is 17 residues. The CDR3 nucleotides are TGTGCCAGCAGCTTAGGCCGGGGACGGTTCTCCTCCTACGAGCAGTACTTC. Translation gives CASSLGRGRFSSYEQYF.

In regard to this clone: The sample contains more than one DNA sequence encoding this CDR3. This chain joins TRBV29-1 and TRBJ2-3; D gene uncertain. The CDR3 consists of 11 residues. Germline lookup yields CDR1 SQVTM and CDR2 ANQGSEA. V gave up 4 bases and J gave up 1 base, with 3 bases separating them. DNA for the CDR3: TGCAGCGTTGGACGCACAGATACGCAGTATTTT. Encoded protein: CSVGRTDTQYF.

A remark on this clone: One end of the junction is discordant with germline, which a read error may explain. The chain joins TRBV6-1 to TRBJ1-5, with D perhaps matching TRBD1 (6 bases). The CDR3 spans 15 residues. Germline CDR1 is MNHNS and CDR2 is SASEGT. This chain's CDR3 is CASSGGDTGNQPQHF. The DNA for the CDR3 is TGTGCCAGCAGCGGGGGGGACACGGGCAACCAGCCCCAGCATTTT.

This clone was counted a single time. V usage is TRBV2 and J usage is TRBJ2-6; tentative D call: TRBD1 (5 bases). CDR1 SNHLY and CDR2 FYNNEI come from the germline V gene. The CDR3 covers 16 residues. Between the trimmed V and J ends, which lost 6 bases and 5 bases, there was a span of 17 bases. The CDR3 nucleotides read TGTGCCAGCAGGGGTCGGCAGGGTGATCGGGCCAACGTCCTGACTTTC. Protein: CASRGRQGDRANVLTF. Variable domain in full (rest from reference TRBV2 and TRBJ2-6): EPEVTQTPSHQVTQMGQEVILRCVPISNHLYFYWYRQILGQKVEFLVSFYNNEISEKSEIFDDQFSVERPDGSNFTLKIRSTKLEDSAMYFCASRGRQGDRANVLTFGAGSRLTVL.

This chain joins TRBV9 and TRBJ2-3; D may match TRBD1 or TRBD2 (6 bases each). CDR1 and CDR2 from the germline V gene are SGDLS and YYNGEE. The CDR3 totals 15 residues. The V end was cut by 2 bases, the J end by 5 bases, with 15 bases between. The CDR3 sequence: CASSVYGGGGDTQYF. DNA for the CDR3: TGTGCCAGCAGCGTTTACGGCGGAGGGGGAGATACGCAGTATTTT.

The CDR3 sequence is CASRPGLVNQPQHF. The CDR3, as DNA: TGTGCCAGCAGGCCGGGACTGGTAAATCAGCCCCAGCATTTT. The V gene is TRBV2, the J gene TRBJ1-5; D perhaps matches TRBD1 (5 bases). Germline V lookup: CDR1 SNHLY, CDR2 FYNNEI. The V gene lost 6 bases and the J gene lost 4 bases, with 13 bases spanning the gap. The length of the CDR3 is 14 residues.